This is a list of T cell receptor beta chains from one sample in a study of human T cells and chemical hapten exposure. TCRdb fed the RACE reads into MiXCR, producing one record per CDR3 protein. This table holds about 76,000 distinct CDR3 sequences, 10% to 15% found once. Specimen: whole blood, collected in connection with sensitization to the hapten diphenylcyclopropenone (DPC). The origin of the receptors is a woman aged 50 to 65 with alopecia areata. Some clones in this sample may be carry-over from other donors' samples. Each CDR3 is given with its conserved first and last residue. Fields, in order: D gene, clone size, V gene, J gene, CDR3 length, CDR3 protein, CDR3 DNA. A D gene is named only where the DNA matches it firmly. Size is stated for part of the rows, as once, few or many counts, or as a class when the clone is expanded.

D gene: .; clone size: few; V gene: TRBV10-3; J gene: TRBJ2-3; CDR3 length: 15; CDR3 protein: CAISREIGGTDTQYF; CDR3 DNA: TGTGCCATCAGCCGGGAAATTGGAGGCACAGATACGCAGTATTTT
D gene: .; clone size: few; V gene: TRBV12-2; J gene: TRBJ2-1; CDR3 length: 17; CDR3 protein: CASRLPTGLAGRDEQFF; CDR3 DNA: TGTGCAAGTCGCTTACCGACCGGACTAGCGGGACGGGATGAGCAGTTCTTC
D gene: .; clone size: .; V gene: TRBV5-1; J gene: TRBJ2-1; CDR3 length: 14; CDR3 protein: CASSFGQSYNEQFF; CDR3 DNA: TGCGCCAGCAGCTTTGGACAGTCCTACAATGAGCAGTTCTTC
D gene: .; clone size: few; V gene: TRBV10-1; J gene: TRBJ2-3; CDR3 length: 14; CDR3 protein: CASSWGTSTDTQYF; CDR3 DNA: TGCGCCAGCAGTTGGGGAACTAGCACAGATACGCAGTATTTT
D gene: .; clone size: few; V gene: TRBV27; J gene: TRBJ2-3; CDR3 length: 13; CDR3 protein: CASSLYLGDTQYF; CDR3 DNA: TGTGCCAGCAGTTTATATCTGGGAGATACGCAGTATTTT
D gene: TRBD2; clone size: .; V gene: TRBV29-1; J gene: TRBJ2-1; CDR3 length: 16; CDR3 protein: CSVVGSSGRVMYEQFF; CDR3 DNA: TGCAGCGTTGTTGGGTCTAGCGGGAGAGTGATGTATGAGCAGTTCTTC
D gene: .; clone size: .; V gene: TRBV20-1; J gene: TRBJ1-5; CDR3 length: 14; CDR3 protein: CSARTRNSNQPQHF; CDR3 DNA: TGCAGTGCTAGGACAAGAAATAGCAATCAGCCCCAGCATTTT
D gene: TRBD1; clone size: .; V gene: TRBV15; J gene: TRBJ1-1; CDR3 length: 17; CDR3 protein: CATSRDRAQGSNTEAFF; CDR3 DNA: TGTGCCACCAGCAGAGATCGAGCACAGGGGAGTAACACTGAAGCTTTCTTT
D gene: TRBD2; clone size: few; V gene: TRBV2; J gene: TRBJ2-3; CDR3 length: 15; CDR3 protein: CASRPLAGGPNTQYF; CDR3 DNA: TGTGCCAGCAGACCCCTAGCGGGAGGGCCAAATACGCAGTATTTT
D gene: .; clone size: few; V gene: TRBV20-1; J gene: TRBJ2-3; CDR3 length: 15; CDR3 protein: CSARDTNTSTDTQYF; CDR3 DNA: TGCAGTGCTAGAGACACGAATACTAGCACAGATACGCAGTATTTT
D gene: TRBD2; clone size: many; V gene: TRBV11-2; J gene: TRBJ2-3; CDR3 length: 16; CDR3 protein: CASSSKSGRGADTQYF; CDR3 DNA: TGTGCCAGCAGCTCAAAGAGCGGGAGAGGCGCAGATACGCAGTATTTT
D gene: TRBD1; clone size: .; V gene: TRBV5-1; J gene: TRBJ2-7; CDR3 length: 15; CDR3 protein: CASSSPTGLGYEQYF; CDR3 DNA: TGCGCCAGCAGCTCCCCGACAGGGTTGGGCTACGAGCAGTACTTC
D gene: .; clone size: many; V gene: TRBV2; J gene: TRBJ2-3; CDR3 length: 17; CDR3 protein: CASSDARTDTSTDTQYF; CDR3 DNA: TGTGCCAGCAGTGATGCTAGAACTGACACTAGCACAGATACGCAGTATTTT
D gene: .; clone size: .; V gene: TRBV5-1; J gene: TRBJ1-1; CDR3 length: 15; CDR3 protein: CASSLDRLSNTEAFF; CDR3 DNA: TGCGCCAGCAGCTTGGACAGGCTCTCGAACACTGAAGCTTTCTTT
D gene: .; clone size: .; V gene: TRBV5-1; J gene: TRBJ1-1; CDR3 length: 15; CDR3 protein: CASSLVAGLNTEAFF; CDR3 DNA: TGCGCCAGCAGCTTGGTTGCGGGGCTGAACACTGAAGCTTTCTTT
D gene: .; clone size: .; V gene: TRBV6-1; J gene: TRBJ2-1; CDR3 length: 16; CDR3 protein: CASSEQGLSSYNEQFF; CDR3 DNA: TGTGCCAGCAGTGAACAGGGCCTGAGCTCCTACAATGAGCAGTTCTTC
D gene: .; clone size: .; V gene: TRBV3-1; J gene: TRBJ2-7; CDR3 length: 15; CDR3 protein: CASSQAAVSSYEQYF; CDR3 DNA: TGTGCCAGCAGCCAAGCAGCTGTCAGCTCCTACGAGCAGTACTTC
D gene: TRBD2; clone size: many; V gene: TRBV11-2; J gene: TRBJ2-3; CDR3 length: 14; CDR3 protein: CASSSGTRVITQYF; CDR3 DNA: TGTGCCAGCAGCTCCGGGACTAGAGTGATTACGCAGTATTTT
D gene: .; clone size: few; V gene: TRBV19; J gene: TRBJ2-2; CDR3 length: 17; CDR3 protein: CASSIADVGGYTGELFF; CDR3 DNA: TGTGCCAGTAGTATAGCGGACGTAGGAGGTTACACCGGGGAGCTGTTTTTT
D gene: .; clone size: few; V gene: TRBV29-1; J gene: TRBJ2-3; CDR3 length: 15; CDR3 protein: CSVSRDQGRADTQYF; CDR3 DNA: TGCAGCGTGAGCCGTGACCAGGGGAGAGCAGATACGCAGTATTTT
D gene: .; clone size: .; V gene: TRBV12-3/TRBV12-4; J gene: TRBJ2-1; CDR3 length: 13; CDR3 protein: CASRRGRRDEQFF; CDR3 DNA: TGTGCCAGCAGGCGGGGCCGGCGGGATGAGCAGTTCTTC
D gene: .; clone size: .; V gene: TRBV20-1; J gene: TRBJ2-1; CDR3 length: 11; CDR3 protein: CSASGVDEQFF; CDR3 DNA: TGCAGTGCTAGTGGGGTGGATGAGCAGTTCTTC
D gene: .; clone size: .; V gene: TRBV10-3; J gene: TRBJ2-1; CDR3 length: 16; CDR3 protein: CAISEVALTEGGEQFF; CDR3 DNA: TGTGCCATCAGTGAGGTAGCCTTAACGGAAGGAGGTGAGCAGTTCTTC
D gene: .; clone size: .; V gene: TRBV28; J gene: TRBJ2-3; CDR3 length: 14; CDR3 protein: CASNWGRGTDTQYF; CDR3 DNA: TGTGCCAGCAACTGGGGTCGCGGCACAGATACGCAGTATTTT
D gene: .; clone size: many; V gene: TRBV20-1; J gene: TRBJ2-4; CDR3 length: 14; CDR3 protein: CSARDGLGTNIQYF; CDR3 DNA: TGCAGTGCTAGAGACGGCTTAGGGACAAACATTCAGTACTTC
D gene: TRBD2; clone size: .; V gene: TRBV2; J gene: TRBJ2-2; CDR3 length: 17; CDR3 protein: CASSRLAGGPKTGELFF; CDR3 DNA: TGTGCCAGCAGCCGACTAGCGGGAGGGCCGAAGACCGGGGAGCTGTTTTTT
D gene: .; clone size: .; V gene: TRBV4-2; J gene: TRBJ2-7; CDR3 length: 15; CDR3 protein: CASSQDRGFPYEQYF; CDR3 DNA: TGTGCCAGCAGCCAAGACCGAGGATTCCCCTACGAGCAGTACTTC
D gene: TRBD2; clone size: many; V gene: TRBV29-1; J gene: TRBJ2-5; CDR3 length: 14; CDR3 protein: CSVGRTSGSETQYF; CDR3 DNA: TGCAGCGTTGGTAGGACTAGCGGGAGTGAGACCCAGTACTTC
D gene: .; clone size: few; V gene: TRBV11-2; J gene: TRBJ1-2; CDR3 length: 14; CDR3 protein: CASSFPGAPFGYTF; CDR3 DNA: TGTGCCAGCAGCTTTCCAGGGGCCCCCTTCGGCTACACCTTC
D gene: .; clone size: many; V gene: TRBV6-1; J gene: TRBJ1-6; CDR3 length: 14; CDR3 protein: CASSETVMNSPLHF; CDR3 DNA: TGTGCCAGCAGTGAAACAGTTATGAATTCACCCCTCCACTTT
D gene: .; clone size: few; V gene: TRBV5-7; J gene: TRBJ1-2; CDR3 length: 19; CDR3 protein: CASSLGRRGTWTANYGYTF; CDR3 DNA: TGTGCCAGCAGCTTGGGGCGACGGGGAACTTGGACTGCTAACTATGGCTACACCTTC
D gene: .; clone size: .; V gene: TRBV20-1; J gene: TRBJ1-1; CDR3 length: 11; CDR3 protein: CSARDRTEAFF; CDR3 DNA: TGCAGTGCTAGAGATAGGACAGAAGCTTTCTTT
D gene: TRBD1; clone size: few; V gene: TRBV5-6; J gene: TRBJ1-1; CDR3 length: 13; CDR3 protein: CASSFDRDTEAFF; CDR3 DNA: TGTGCCAGCAGCTTCGACAGGGACACTGAAGCTTTCTTT
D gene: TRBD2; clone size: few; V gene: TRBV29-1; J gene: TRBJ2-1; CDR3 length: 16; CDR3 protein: CSPPVASGRAVDEQFF; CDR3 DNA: TGCAGCCCTCCCGTGGCAAGCGGGAGGGCCGTAGATGAGCAGTTCTTC
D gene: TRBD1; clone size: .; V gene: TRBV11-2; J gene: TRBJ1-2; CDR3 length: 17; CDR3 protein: CASSPGFWTGNNYGYTF; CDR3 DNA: TGTGCCAGCAGCCCAGGATTCTGGACAGGGAATAACTATGGCTACACCTTC
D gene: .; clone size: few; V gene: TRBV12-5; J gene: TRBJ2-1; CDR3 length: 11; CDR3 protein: CASGTRNEQFF; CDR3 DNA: TGTGCTAGTGGGACAAGAAATGAGCAGTTCTTC
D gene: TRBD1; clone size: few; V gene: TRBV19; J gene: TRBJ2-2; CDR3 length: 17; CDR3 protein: CASSPPRQGASTGELFF; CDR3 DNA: TGTGCCAGTAGTCCTCCCCGACAGGGGGCATCTACCGGGGAGCTGTTTTTT
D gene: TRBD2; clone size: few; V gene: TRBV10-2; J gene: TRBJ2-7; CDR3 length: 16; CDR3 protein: CASSIGLAGVFGEQYF; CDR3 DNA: TGCGCCAGTTCAATTGGACTAGCGGGAGTTTTTGGCGAGCAGTACTTC
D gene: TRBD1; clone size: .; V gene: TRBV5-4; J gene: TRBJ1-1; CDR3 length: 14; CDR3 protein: CASSRTQGRTEAFF; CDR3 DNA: TGTGCCAGCAGCAGGACACAGGGGCGCACTGAAGCTTTCTTT
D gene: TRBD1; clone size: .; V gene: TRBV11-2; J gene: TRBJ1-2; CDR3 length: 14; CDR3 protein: CASSFEPTPGQGSF; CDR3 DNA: TGTGCCAGCAGCTTTGAACCTACCCCGGGACAGGGGTCCTTC
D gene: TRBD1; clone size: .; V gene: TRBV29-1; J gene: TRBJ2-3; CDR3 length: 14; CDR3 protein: CSVQTGGFPDTQYF; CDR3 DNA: TGCAGCGTTCAGACAGGGGGTTTCCCAGATACGCAGTATTTT
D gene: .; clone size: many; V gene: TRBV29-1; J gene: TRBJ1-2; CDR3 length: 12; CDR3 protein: CSVEEGGYGYTF; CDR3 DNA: TGCAGCGTTGAAGAGGGAGGCTATGGCTACACCTTC
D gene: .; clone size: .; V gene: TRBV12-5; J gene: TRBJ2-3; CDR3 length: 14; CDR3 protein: CASGLGLAADTQYF; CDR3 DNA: TGTGCTAGTGGTTTGGGGTTAGCGGCAGATACGCAGTATTTT
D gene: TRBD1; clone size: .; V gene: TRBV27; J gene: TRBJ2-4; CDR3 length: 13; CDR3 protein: CASSFHRGDIQYF; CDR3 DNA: TGTGCCAGCAGTTTCCACAGGGGGGACATTCAGTACTTC
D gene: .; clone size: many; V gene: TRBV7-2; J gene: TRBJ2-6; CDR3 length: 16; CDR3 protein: CASSLRQHSGANVLTF; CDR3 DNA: TGTGCCAGCAGCTTAAGACAGCACTCTGGGGCCAACGTCCTGACTTTC
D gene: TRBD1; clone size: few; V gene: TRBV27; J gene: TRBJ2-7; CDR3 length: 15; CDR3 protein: CASSTGTGGIYEQYF; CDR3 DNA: TGTGCCAGCAGTACAGGGACAGGGGGCATCTACGAGCAGTACTTC
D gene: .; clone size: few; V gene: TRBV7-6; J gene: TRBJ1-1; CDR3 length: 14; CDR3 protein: CASSLQTRGTEAFF; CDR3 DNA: TGTGCCAGCAGCCTACAAACTCGAGGGACTGAAGCTTTCTTT
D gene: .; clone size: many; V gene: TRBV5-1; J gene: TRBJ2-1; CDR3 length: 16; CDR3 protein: CASSLEVPISYNEQFF; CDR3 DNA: TGCGCCAGCAGCTTGGAGGTCCCCATCTCCTACAATGAGCAGTTCTTC
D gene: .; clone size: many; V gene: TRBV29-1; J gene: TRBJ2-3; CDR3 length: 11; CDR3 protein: CSVEEGPNQYF; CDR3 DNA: TGCAGCGTTGAAGAGGGCCCTAACCAGTATTTT
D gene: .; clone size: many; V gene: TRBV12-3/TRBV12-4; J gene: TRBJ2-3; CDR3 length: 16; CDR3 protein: CASSLSDYRPTDTQYF; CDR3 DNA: TGTGCCAGCAGTTTGTCGGACTATCGTCCCACAGATACGCAGTATTTT
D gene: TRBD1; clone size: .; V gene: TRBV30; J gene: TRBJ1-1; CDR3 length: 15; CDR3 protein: CAWSARDRPNTEAFF; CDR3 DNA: TGTGCCTGGAGTGCCAGGGACAGGCCGAACACTGAAGCTTTCTTT
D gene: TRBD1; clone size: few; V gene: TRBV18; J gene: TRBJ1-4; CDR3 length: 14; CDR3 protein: CASSPRGNEEKLFF; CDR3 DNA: TGTGCCAGCTCCCCCAGGGGGAATGAGGAAAAACTGTTTTTT
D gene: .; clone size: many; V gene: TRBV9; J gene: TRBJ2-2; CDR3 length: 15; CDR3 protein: CASSVGTAVTGELFF; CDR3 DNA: TGTGCCAGCAGCGTAGGGACGGCAGTGACCGGGGAGCTGTTTTTT
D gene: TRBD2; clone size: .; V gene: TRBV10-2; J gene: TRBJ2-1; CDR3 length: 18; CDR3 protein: CASSESGTSGRIVNEQFF; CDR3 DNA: TGCGCCAGCAGTGAGTCGGGGACTAGCGGGAGGATAGTGAATGAGCAGTTCTTC
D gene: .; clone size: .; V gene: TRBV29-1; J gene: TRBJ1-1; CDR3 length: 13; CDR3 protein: CSVEAGVNTEAFF; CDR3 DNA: TGCAGCGTTGAGGCAGGAGTGAACACTGAAGCTTTCTTT